This TCR beta chain was sequenced during a study of CD4 T cells in relation to SARS-CoV-2 and coronaviruses. This clone was seen a handful of times. What it recognizes is unknown. Study outcomes and limitations: Monoreactive clones expanded significantly more to SARS-CoV-2 than crossreactive clones did. No donor gave both pre-pandemic and post-infection samples.

CD4+ T cells from unexposed donors were obtained before the COVID-19 pandemic (2011-2018). Naive and memory CD4+ T cells came from enriched cryopreserved PBMCs. TCRdb keeps only in-frame clones here, not all; method: immunoSEQ multiplex PCR. Here the sample spans some 64,000 clones, about 95% being singletons. V trimming: 3 bases; J trimming: 3 bases; junction bases outside the gene matches: 1. This CDR3 is 15 amino acids long. The germline V gene encodes CDR1 SNHLY and CDR2 FYNNEI. The chain is built from TRBV2 and TRBJ2-3; 12 bases are a match to TRBD2. Sequenced input: naive CD4+ T cells from PBMCs. Subset noted: naive CD4+ T cells isolated by negative enrichment. The TCR sequence derives from a human donor in good health. The chain's CDR3 is CASSETSGRTDTQYF. The CDR3 coding sequence is TGTGCCAGCAGTGAGACTAGCGGGAGAACAGATACGCAGTATTTT.